These 9 T cell receptor beta chains came from one sample sequenced in a study of control samples from healthy donors and cancer patients. The repertoire was sequenced with immunoSEQ multiplex PCR; TCRdb's copy has only in-frame clones and lacks some. Of around 100,000 clones in the sample, about nine tenths were seen once. Sequences were obtained from blood. The receptors here all came from a woman under 30 in good health.

For this clone: In the same sample, other DNA sequences code for this CDR3. J is TRBJ1-1 and V is TRBV7-3; 9 positions match TRBD1. CDR3 size: 13 residues. V was pared by 5 bases and J by 5 bases, with 3 bases of the junction left unmatched. Germline V CDR1 and CDR2: SGHTA, FQGTGA. The CDR3 region is CASSADRGTEAFF. The CDR3 coding sequence is TGTGCCAGCAGCGCGGACAGGGGAACTGAAGCTTTCTTT.

The rearrangement uses TRBV12-1 and TRBJ2-3; the table calls TRBD2, which could not be checked here. TRBV12-1 is an annotated pseudogene. The CDR3 runs 16 residues. CDR3 sequence: CASPYLAGEHTDTQYF. In nucleotides, the CDR3 is TGTGCCAGCCCGTATCTAGCGGGGGAGCACACAGATACGCAGTATTTT.

As to this clone: The sample carries other DNA sequences with the same CDR3. V is TRBV4-1 and J is TRBJ1-1, with 7 bases lining up with TRBD1. This CDR3 is built from 15 residues. V lost 4 bases, J lost 3 bases, and 8 bases stayed unmatched. Per the germline V gene, CDR1 is MGHRA and CDR2 is YSYEKL. The CDR3 loop reads CASSPHRGEDTEAFF. CDR3 bases: TGCGCCAGCAGCCCGCACAGGGGAGAGGACACTGAAGCTTTCTTT.

V gene TRBV6-2 or TRBV6-3 combines with J gene TRBJ1-5; tentative D call: TRBD1 (5 bases). The CDR3 has 18 amino acids. Germline CDR1 MNHEY, CDR2 SVGEGT. Trimming pared 0 bases from V and 3 bases from J, leaving 18 bases between. CDR3 nucleotide sequence: TGTGCCAGCAGTTACTCGCGCCGACAGTCCACGGACAATCAGCCCCAGCATTTT. Protein product: CASSYSRRQSTDNQPQHF.

This chain joins TRBV14 and TRBJ2-7; 8 bases line up with TRBD1. The V gene end was trimmed by 0 bases and the J gene end by 5 bases; junction bases not matched to a gene: 6. The CDR3 is 15 amino acids. Per germline, CDR1 SGHDN and CDR2 FVKESK. The CDR3 sequence: CASSQDQGARDEQYF. CDR3 sequence (DNA): TGTGCCAGCAGCCAAGATCAGGGGGCAAGGGACGAGCAGTACTTC.

This clone was recorded a few times. The gene calls are TRBV5-4 and TRBJ1-2; no clear D gene. Trimming removed 0 bases at V and 0 bases at J, with 9 bases between. Germline assignment: CDR1 SGHNT and CDR2 YYREEE (reference sequence). The CDR3 totals 15 residues. The CDR3 nucleotides are TGTGCCAGCAGCTTGGCATGGGCCACTAACTATGGCTACACCTTC. Its protein is CASSLAWATNYGYTF.

The chain couples TRBV19 to TRBJ2-6; TRBD2 matches 7 bases. With 6 bases clipped from V and 2 bases from J, the junction kept 1 base outside the gene matches. The CDR3 is made up of 14 amino acids. From germline, CDR1 is LNHDA and CDR2 SQIVND (reference sequence). In nucleotides, the CDR3 is TGTGCCAGTAGCGGACTAGCTGGGGCCAACGTCCTGACTTTC. Translated, it gives CASSGLAGANVLTF.

The rearrangement links TRBV9 to TRBJ2-7; 9 nucleotides match TRBD1. Germline V lookup: CDR1 SGDLS, CDR2 YYNGEE. The length of the CDR3 is 15 residues. The J segment lost 0 bases and the V segment lost 4 bases, leaving 5 bases of the junction unmatched. As DNA, the CDR3 is TGTGCCAGCAGCTTCGGGACAGGGCTCTCCTACGAGCAGTACTTC. Translating gives CASSFGTGLSYEQYF.

The chain recombines TRBV2 with TRBJ1-2; D possibly corresponds to TRBD1 (6 bases). This CDR3 is 12 amino acids long. Germline V CDR1 and CDR2: SNHLY, FYNNEI. The V end lost 7 bases, the J end lost 10 bases, and 16 bases lay between the germline ends. CDR3 region: CASTERDNHYTF. The DNA of the CDR3 is TGTGCCAGCACCGAAAGGGACAACCACTACACCTTC.